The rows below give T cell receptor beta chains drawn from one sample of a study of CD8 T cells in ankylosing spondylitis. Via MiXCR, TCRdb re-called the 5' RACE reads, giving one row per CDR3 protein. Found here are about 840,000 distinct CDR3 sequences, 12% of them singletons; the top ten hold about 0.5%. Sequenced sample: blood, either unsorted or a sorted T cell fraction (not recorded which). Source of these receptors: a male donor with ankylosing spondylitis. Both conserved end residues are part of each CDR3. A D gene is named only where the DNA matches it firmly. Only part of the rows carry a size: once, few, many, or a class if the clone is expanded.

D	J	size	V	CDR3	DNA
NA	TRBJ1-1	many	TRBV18	CASSPGQTNTEAFF	TGTGCCAGCTCACCAGGACAGACGAACACTGAAGCTTTCTTT
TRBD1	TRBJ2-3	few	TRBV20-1	CSAHNPRDSITDTQYF	TGCAGTGCTCATAATCCCCGGGACAGCATCACAGATACGCAGTATTTT
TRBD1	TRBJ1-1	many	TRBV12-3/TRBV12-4	CASSLRQGMNTEAFF	TGTGCCAGCAGTTTACGACAGGGGATGAACACTGAAGCTTTCTTT
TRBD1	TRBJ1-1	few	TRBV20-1	CSARDRQGRTEAFF	TGCAGTGCTAGAGACCGACAGGGGAGAACTGAAGCTTTCTTT
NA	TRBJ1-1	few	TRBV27	CASSFRGRNTEAFF	TGTGCCAGCAGTTTTCGCGGGAGGAACACTGAAGCTTTCTTT
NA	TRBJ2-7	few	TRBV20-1	CSAPRDRTYEQYF	TGCAGTGCCCCCCGAGACAGGACCTACGAGCAGTACTTC
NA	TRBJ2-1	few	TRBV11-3	CASSLDGGKPYNEQFF	TGTGCCAGCAGCTTAGATGGAGGGAAGCCCTACAATGAGCAGTTCTTC
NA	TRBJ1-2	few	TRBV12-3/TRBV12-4	CASSGGPARHGYTF	TGTGCCAGCAGTGGCGGACCGGCTCGCCATGGCTACACCTTC
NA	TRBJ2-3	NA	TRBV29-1	CSVARGFGDTQYF	TGCAGCGTCGCTCGGGGGTTTGGAGATACGCAGTATTTT
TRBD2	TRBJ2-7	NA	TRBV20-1	CSASREAGEQYF	TGCAGTGCTAGCCGGGAGGCGGGCGAGCAGTACTTC
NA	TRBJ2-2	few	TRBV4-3	CASSQPHRGRGELFF	TGCGCCAGCAGCCAGCCGCACCGGGGGCGGGGGGAGCTGTTTTTT
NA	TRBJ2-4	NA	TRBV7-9	CASSLEVKKNIQYF	TGTGCCAGCAGCTTAGAGGTCAAGAAAAACATTCAGTACTTC
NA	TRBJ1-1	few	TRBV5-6	CASSFTTGEAFF	TGTGCCAGCAGCTTTACCACCGGTGAAGCTTTCTTT
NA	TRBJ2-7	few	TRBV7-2	CASSQRVRYEQYF	TGTGCCAGCAGCCAGCGGGTGCGCTACGAGCAGTACTTC
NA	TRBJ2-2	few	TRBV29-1	CSVERHPGELFF	TGCAGCGTTGAGAGGCACCCCGGGGAGCTGTTTTTT
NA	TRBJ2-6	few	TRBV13	CASRRGQVVANVLTF	TGTGCCAGCAGGCGAGGGCAGGTTGTGGCCAACGTCCTGACTTTC
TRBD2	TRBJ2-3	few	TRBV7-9	CASTRAGTTDTQYF	TGTGCCAGCACCCGAGCGGGAACCACAGATACGCAGTATTTT
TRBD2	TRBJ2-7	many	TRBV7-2	CASSWTRSYEQYF	TGTGCCAGCAGCTGGACTAGAAGTTACGAGCAGTACTTC
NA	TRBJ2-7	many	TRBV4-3	CASSQVSGRNSYEQYF	TGCGCCAGCAGCCAAGTAAGCGGGCGGAACTCCTACGAGCAGTACTTC
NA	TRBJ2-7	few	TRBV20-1	CSALPPGSSNEQYF	TGCAGTGCCCTCCCCCCAGGGTCCTCCAACGAGCAGTACTTC
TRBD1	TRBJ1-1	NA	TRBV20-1	CSAPTGLDTEAFF	TGCAGTGCGCCGACAGGGTTGGACACTGAAGCTTTCTTT
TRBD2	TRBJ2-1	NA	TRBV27	CASSLRLAVYNEQFF	TGTGCCAGCAGTTTAAGACTAGCGGTCTACAATGAGCAGTTCTTC
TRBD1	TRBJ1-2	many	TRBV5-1	CASSTRQGVSGYTF	TGCGCCAGCAGCACGAGACAGGGTGTAAGTGGCTACACCTTC
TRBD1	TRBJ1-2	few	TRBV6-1	CASRLDPTGNYGYTF	TGTGCCAGCAGACTGGACCCGACAGGGAACTATGGCTACACCTTC
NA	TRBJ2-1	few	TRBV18	CASSPPGTPWGYNEQFF	TGTGCCAGCTCACCTCCCGGGACTCCCTGGGGGTACAATGAGCAGTTCTTC
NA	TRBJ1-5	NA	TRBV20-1	CSAKRGGNQPQHF	TGCAGTGCTAAGAGGGGGGGCAATCAGCCCCAGCATTTT
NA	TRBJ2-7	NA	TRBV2	CASQEGTYEQYF	TGTGCCAGTCAAGAGGGTACCTACGAGCAGTACTTC
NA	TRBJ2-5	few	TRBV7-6	CASSYLGDPQETQYF	TGTGCCAGCAGCTACCTAGGGGACCCCCAAGAGACCCAGTACTTC
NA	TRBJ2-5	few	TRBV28	CASTKAIAVKGETQYF	TGTGCCAGCACGAAAGCCATAGCGGTAAAGGGGGAGACCCAGTACTTC
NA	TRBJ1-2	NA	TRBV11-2	CASSFLQGNNYGYTF	TGTGCCAGCAGCTTCCTACAGGGAAATAACTATGGCTACACCTTC
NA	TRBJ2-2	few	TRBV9	CASSGGSNTGELFF	TGTGCCAGCAGCGGGGGGTCTAACACCGGGGAGCTGTTTTTT
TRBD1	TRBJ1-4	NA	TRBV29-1	CSVEARTGGGTPNEKLFF	TGCAGCGTTGAAGCTCGGACAGGGGGCGGGACCCCAAATGAAAAACTGTTTTTT
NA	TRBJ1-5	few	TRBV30	CAWSTGYSNQPQHF	TGTGCCTGGAGCACAGGTTATAGCAATCAGCCCCAGCATTTT
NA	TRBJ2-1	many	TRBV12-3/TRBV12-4	CATRADLEQFF	TGTGCCACCCGCGCTGATCTCGAGCAGTTCTTC
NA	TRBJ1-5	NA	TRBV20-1	CSAQNRFGQPQHF	TGCAGTGCACAGAACCGTTTTGGTCAGCCCCAGCATTTT
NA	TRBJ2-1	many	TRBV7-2	CASSHDWGSYNEQFF	TGTGCCAGCAGCCATGATTGGGGCTCCTACAATGAGCAGTTCTTC
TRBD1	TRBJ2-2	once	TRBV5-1	CASSLEGQGAGELFF	TGCGCCAGCAGCTTGGAGGGACAGGGGGCCGGGGAGCTGTTTTTT
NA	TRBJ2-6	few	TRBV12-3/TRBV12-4	CASSHTSELRGDVLTF	TGTGCCAGCAGCCATACCTCGGAACTTCGGGGTGACGTCCTGACTTTC
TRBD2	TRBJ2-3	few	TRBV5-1	CASREAGSTDTQYF	TGCGCCAGCAGGGAAGCGGGAAGCACAGATACGCAGTATTTT
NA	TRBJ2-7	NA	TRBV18	CASSPWQGEDEQYF	TGTGCCAGCTCACCATGGCAGGGGGAGGACGAGCAGTACTTC
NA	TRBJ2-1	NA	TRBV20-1	CSARRPAASSYNEQFF	TGCAGTGCTAGGAGGCCAGCGGCGAGCTCCTACAATGAGCAGTTCTTC
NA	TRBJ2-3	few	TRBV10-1	CASSEDFGDTQYF	TGCGCCAGCAGTGAGGACTTTGGAGATACGCAGTATTTT
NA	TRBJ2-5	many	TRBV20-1	CSAIEGGPGETQYF	TGCAGTGCTATCGAGGGGGGGCCGGGTGAGACCCAGTACTTC
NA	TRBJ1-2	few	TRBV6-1	CASSDPGGFYGYTF	TGTGCCAGCAGTGATCCGGGAGGTTTCTATGGCTACACCTTC
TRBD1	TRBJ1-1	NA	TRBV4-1	CASSQDRQGRVFF	TGCGCCAGCAGCCAAGATCGACAGGGTAGGGTTTTCTTT
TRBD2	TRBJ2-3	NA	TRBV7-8	CASSLYGTSGYTDTQYF	TGTGCCAGCAGCTTATATGGGACTAGCGGATACACAGATACGCAGTATTTT